Listed here are 27 T cell receptor beta chains from one sample, sequenced in a study of blood T cells in healthy people across ages. A second PCR, run for roughly 6 to 11 cycles, used a sample-barcoded 5' primer plus a J-beta primer mix. TCRdb fed the 5' RACE reads into MiXCR, producing one record per CDR3 protein. The table includes some 1.8 million distinct CDR3 sequences, roughly 43% detected once. Material for sequencing was blood. These receptors originate from a human donor in good health.

Concerning this clonotype itself: The conserved phenylalanine or tryptophan normally closing the CDR3 is absent here, so this likely arose from a read error. This chain links TRBV28 with TRBJ2-7, with D uncertain. Germline V lookup: CDR1 MDHEN, CDR2 SYDVKM. The ends were cut back, 6 bases at V and 5 bases at J, with 17 bases in the middle. This CDR3 is built from 14 residues. CDR3 nucleotides: TGTGCCAGCAGCTCGGGTGCGCTCGAGGACGAGCAGTACCTC. It is translated as CASSSGALEDEQYL.

The CDR3 loop is CASSPAPGPETQYF. In DNA form, the CDR3 reads TGTGCCAGCAGCCCAGCCCCAGGTCCGGAGACCCAGTACTTC. The chain carries TRBV7-2 and TRBJ2-5; no definite D call. Per germline, CDR1 SGHTA and CDR2 FQGNSA. The CDR3 length is 14 residues. The V end lost 5 bases, the J end lost 5 bases, and 15 bases lay between the germline ends.

A few counts support this clonotype. The V gene is TRBV4-2, the J gene TRBJ1-1; unclear D gene. CDR1 is LGHNA, CDR2 YNFKEQ, per germline. The CDR3 covers 15 residues. Between the trimmed V and J ends, which lost 0 bases and 4 bases, there was a span of 12 bases. CDR3 protein: CASSQDEGTSTEAFF. CDR3 sequence (DNA): TGTGCCAGCAGCCAAGACGAGGGAACGAGCACTGAAGCTTTCTTT.

V gene TRBV12-3 or TRBV12-4 combines with J gene TRBJ2-2; D call uncertain. The length of the CDR3 is 13 residues. Trimming cost V 8 bases and J 5 bases, with 12 bases left between them. CDR3 sequence reads: CASGTTSTGELFF. The CDR3 DNA is TGTGCCAGCGGAACGACATCGACCGGGGAGCTGTTTTTT.

To note about this clonotype: The CDR3 end shows no conserved phenylalanine or tryptophan, and so a read error is likely. No DNA is shown, since the ends of the CDR3 on it are uncertain; the CDR3 is the one TCRdb lists. This chain connects TRBV6-4 to TRBJ2-5; the D call TRBD2 from the table was never checked on the DNA. Germline values: CDR1 MRHNA, CDR2 SNTAGT. The CDR3 has 14 residues if both end residues are counted. The CDR3 is CASSGGLAARDPVL.

This clonotype showed up just a few times. This rearrangement joins TRBV20-1 to TRBJ1-2, with D tentatively TRBD1 (5 bases). The V end was cut by 0 bases, the J end by 6 bases, with 11 bases between. This CDR3 is 13 amino acids long. Germline-derived CDR1 and CDR2 are DFQATT and SNEGSKA (reference sequence). The CDR3 loop reads CSARDSWGDGYTF. In DNA form, the CDR3 reads TGCAGTGCTAGAGATTCTTGGGGGGATGGCTACACCTTC.

The chain employs TRBV11-1 and TRBJ2-7; D uncertain. There are 12 residues in the CDR3. V was clipped by 5 bases and J by 3 bases, with 8 bases between them. Germline lookup yields CDR1 SGHAT and CDR2 FQDESV (reference sequence). This CDR3 reads CASSGRNYEQYF. The DNA for the CDR3 is TGTGCCAGCAGCGGACGGAACTACGAGCAGTACTTC.

The chain recombines TRBV20-1 with TRBJ1-6, with D hard to call. The CDR3 is 13 amino acids. The ends were cut back, 6 bases at V and 9 bases at J, with 15 bases in the middle. Germline V gene sequence: CDR1 DFQATT, CDR2 SNEGSKA (reference sequence). The CDR3 coding sequence is TGCAGTGCCGCGGGTGGACCTAGTTCACCCCTCCACTTT. The encoded protein is CSAAGGPSSPLHF.

The gene calls are TRBV7-2 and TRBJ1-5; a possible D gene is TRBD1 (5 bases). V lost 4 bases and J 4 bases, leaving 11 bases between the germline ends. This CDR3 contains 14 residues. Germline CDR1 and CDR2: SGHTA and FQGNSA. The CDR3 sequence: CASSSPGLNQPQHF. CDR3 DNA sequence: TGTGCCAGCAGCTCTCCAGGGTTGAATCAGCCCCAGCATTTT. The entire variable domain, with the rest obtained from reference TRBV7-2 and TRBJ1-5, is as follows: GAGVSQSPSNKVTEKGKDVELRCDPISGHTALYWYRQSLGQGLEFLIYFQGNSAPDKSGLPSDRFSAERTGGSVSTLTIQRTQQEDSAVYLCASSSPGLNQPQHFGDGTRLSIL.

This clonotype has only a few counts. The chain links TRBV29-1 to TRBJ1-5; tentatively, D is TRBD1 (5 bases). Germline V gives CDR1 SQVTM, CDR2 ANQGSEA. V lost 4 bases and J lost 2, with 12 bases in between. The length of the CDR3 is 14 residues. CDR3 residues: CSVAIGGRNQPQHF. CDR3 bases: TGCAGCGTTGCGATCGGGGGACGCAATCAGCCCCAGCATTTT.

This clonotype was found once. The V gene is TRBV18, the J gene TRBJ1-1; 7 bases are shared with TRBD1. Germline trimming cut 6 bases from V and 3 bases from J; bases unmatched to any gene: 10. The germline CDR1 and CDR2 sequences are KGHSH and LQKENI. The CDR3 runs 15 residues. CDR3 in amino acids: CASSRRQGSDTEAFF. Here the CDR3 DNA reads TGTGCCAGCTCCCGGCGACAGGGCTCGGACACTGAAGCTTTCTTT.

V usage is TRBV30 and J usage is TRBJ1-2, with D possibly matching TRBD1 (6 bases). The CDR3 consists of 14 residues. The V and J ends lost 4 bases and 0 bases respectively, with 12 bases between them. The V gene's germline CDR1 is GTSNPN and CDR2 SVGIG (reference sequence). CDR3 loop: CAWKYGGTNYGYTF. The DNA for the CDR3 is TGTGCCTGGAAATACGGGGGCACTAACTATGGCTACACCTTC.

This clonotype was seen only a few times. This chain links TRBV29-1 with TRBJ1-1; maybe TRBD1 (5 bases). V lost 3 bases to trimming and J lost 0 bases, with 5 bases between them. Germline CDR1 reads SQVTM; CDR2 reads ANQGSEA. This CDR3 is 12 amino acids long. As DNA, the CDR3 is TGCAGCGTTGAGGACATGAACACTGAAGCTTTCTTT. This translates into CSVEDMNTEAFF.

The chain carries TRBV7-2 and TRBJ2-1, with 8 nucleotides matching TRBD1. Losses at the gene ends were 5 bases for V and 10 bases for J; bases not matched to a gene: 10. CDR3 size: 14 residues. Germline lookup yields CDR1 SGHTA and CDR2 FQGNSA. The chain's CDR3 is CASSARTGQDEQFF. DNA of the CDR3: TGTGCCAGCAGCGCACGGACAGGGCAGGACGAGCAGTTCTTC.

V is TRBV2 and J is TRBJ2-3; D gene ambiguous. Deletions cut 4 bases from V and 2 bases from J, with 19 bases between. CDR3 length: 17 residues. The germline gives CDR1 SNHLY, CDR2 FYNNEI. The CDR3 loop is CASSVWASASHTDTQYF. In DNA form, the CDR3 reads TGTGCCAGCAGTGTCTGGGCGAGCGCCTCGCACACAGATACGCAGTATTTT.

This clonotype was seen more than once but under ten times. This chain joins TRBV7-9 and TRBJ2-7; D ambiguous. With 8 bases removed from V and 1 base from J, the gap between germline ends came to 18 bases. The germline V gene encodes CDR1 SEHNR and CDR2 FQNEAQ (reference sequence). The CDR3 runs to 15 residues. The CDR3: CASRAHRDGSYEQYF. DNA for the CDR3: TGTGCCAGCCGGGCTCACCGCGATGGGTCCTACGAGCAGTACTTC.

This clonotype has a handful of counts. The rearrangement joins TRBV6-6 to TRBJ2-7; 10 bases align to TRBD1. The V and J ends lost 9 bases and 4 bases, in that order; junction bases with no gene match: 6. The CDR3 runs to 13 residues. CDR1 is MNHNY and CDR2 is SVGAGI in the germline V gene (reference sequence). The CDR3 coding sequence is TGTGCCAGTATGACAGGGGGCGAATACGAGCAGTACTTC. Its translation: CASMTGGEYEQYF.

V usage is TRBV20-1 and J usage is TRBJ2-7; 7 bases are shared with TRBD1. In germline, CDR1 is DFQATT, CDR2 SNEGSKA (reference sequence). The J segment lost 3 bases and the V segment lost 6 bases, leaving 11 bases of the junction unmatched. The CDR3 covers 14 residues. This CDR3 reads CSANYVQGDYEQYF. The CDR3 DNA reads as TGCAGTGCCAACTATGTTCAGGGGGACTACGAGCAGTACTTC.

This chain uses TRBV29-1 with TRBJ2-7; 7 nucleotides match TRBD1. The CDR3 has 14 residues. Germline lookup yields CDR1 SQVTM and CDR2 ANQGSEA. V shed 4 bases, J shed 2 bases, and the junction held 8 bases outside the gene matches. The CDR3 spells CSVASGTVPYEQYF. CDR3 coding DNA: TGCAGCGTTGCATCCGGGACAGTTCCCTACGAGCAGTACTTC.

The V call is TRBV20-1, the J call TRBJ2-3; 10 bases are a match to TRBD2. The CDR3 is made up of 14 amino acids. Germline V gives CDR1 DFQATT, CDR2 SNEGSKA (reference sequence). Trimming removed 6 bases from V and 2 bases from J; junction bases left unmatched: 5. CDR3 region: CSAPLAGTTDTQYF. For the CDR3, the DNA is TGCAGTGCCCCACTAGCGGGGACCACAGATACGCAGTATTTT.

This rearrangement joins TRBV4-3 to TRBJ1-1; D gene ambiguous. The CDR3 has 15 amino acids. CDR1 is LGHNA and CDR2 is YSLEER in the germline V gene. Trimming took off 4 bases at V and 0 bases at J, with 12 bases between the two ends. Here the CDR3 reads CASSLTISVNTEAFF. For the CDR3, the DNA is TGCGCCAGCAGCCTAACTATCAGCGTGAACACTGAAGCTTTCTTT.

V is TRBV4-3 and J is TRBJ1-6; no reliable D call. CDR1 and CDR2 from the germline V gene are LGHNA and YSLEER. This CDR3 is 14 amino acids long. Trimming cost V 6 bases and J 9 bases, with 15 bases left between them. CDR3 protein: CASSTGEGFSPLHF. Here the CDR3 DNA reads TGCGCCAGCAGTACTGGGGAGGGATTTTCACCCCTCCACTTT.

This clonotype was counted a few times. The chain couples TRBV4-1 to TRBJ1-4, with TRBD1 matching 7 bases. Germline CDR1 and CDR2: MGHRA and YSYEKL. The CDR3 is 15 residues long. V was pared by 0 bases and J by 4 bases, with 2 bases of the junction left unmatched. The CDR3 bases are TGCGCCAGCAGCCAAGAGGACAGGCTTAATGAAAAACTGTTTTTT. This gives the protein CASSQEDRLNEKLFF.

This clonotype was seen ten or more times. The chain combines TRBV3-1 with TRBJ2-3, with D possibly matching TRBD1 (6 bases). The length of the CDR3 is 13 residues. Germline-derived CDR1 and CDR2 are LGHDT and YNNKEL (reference sequence). In nucleotides, the CDR3 is TGTGCTAGTTCACAGGGCCTCACAGATACGCAGTATTTT. Translating it yields CASSQGLTDTQYF.

This clonotype came up many times. The V call is TRBV6-2 or TRBV6-3, the J call TRBJ2-5; D is unclear. V was pared by 6 bases and J by 0 bases, with 5 bases between. CDR3 length: 12 amino acids. The germline V gene encodes CDR1 MNHEY and CDR2 SVGEGT. CDR3 loop: CASRLDQETQYF. In DNA, the CDR3 is TGTGCCAGCAGATTAGACCAAGAGACCCAGTACTTC.

J is TRBJ1-2 and V is TRBV27; tentatively, D is TRBD1 (6 bases). The V end lost 4 bases, the J end lost 8 bases, and 20 bases lay between the germline ends. This CDR3 region has 15 residues. Germline loops: CDR1 MNHEY, CDR2 SMNVEV (reference sequence). The CDR3 DNA is TGTGCCAGCAGTTCTGGCGGTCAGGGGCGCCGGGGCTACACCTTC. This codes for CASSSGGQGRRGYTF.

V usage is TRBV12-3 or TRBV12-4 and J usage is TRBJ1-1; D possibly corresponds to TRBD1 (5 bases). The CDR3 length is 16 residues. V shed 3 bases and J shed 0 bases, with 14 bases lying between them. Written as DNA, the CDR3 is TGTGCCAGCAGTTTTCAAGAGGGGCCCTTGAACACTGAAGCTTTCTTT. Translated, it gives CASSFQEGPLNTEAFF.